This T cell receptor beta chain was profiled in a study of T-cell reconstitution after alpha-beta-depleted transplantation in children. This sample's TCRbeta library carried unique molecular identifier barcodes. One entry per CDR3 protein, called by TCRdb with MiXCR from the PCR reads. The data contain almost 600,000 distinct CDR3 sequences, roughly a quarter of them singletons. The V gene's germline CDR1 is MNHEY and CDR2 SVGEGT. This CDR3 is 15 amino acids long. V lost 4 bases to trimming and J lost 4 bases; unmatched junction nucleotides: 6. The genes are TRBV6-2 or TRBV6-3 and TRBJ2-5; TRBD2 matches 10 bases. The input for sequencing was PBMCs, taken before TCRalphabeta/CD19-depleted stem cell transplant. This receptor was obtained from a boy younger than two with Wiskott-Aldrich syndrome, due to receive a stem cell transplant. CDR3 DNA sequence: TGTGCCAGCAGTTCGCCGGGACTAGCGAGAGAGACCCAGTACTTC. Translation gives CASSSPGLARETQYF.